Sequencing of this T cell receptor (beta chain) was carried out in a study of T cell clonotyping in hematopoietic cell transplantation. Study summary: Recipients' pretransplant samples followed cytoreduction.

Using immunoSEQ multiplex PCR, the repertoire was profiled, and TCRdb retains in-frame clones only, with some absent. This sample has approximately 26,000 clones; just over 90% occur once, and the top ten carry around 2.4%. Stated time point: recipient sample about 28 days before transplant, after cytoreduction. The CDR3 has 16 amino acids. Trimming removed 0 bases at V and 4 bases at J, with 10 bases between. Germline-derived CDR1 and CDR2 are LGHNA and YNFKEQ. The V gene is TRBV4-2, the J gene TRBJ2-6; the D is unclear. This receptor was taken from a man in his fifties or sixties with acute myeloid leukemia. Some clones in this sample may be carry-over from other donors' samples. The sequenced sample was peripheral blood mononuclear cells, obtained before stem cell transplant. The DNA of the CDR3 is TGTGCCAGCAGCCAAGATGGGGTTGCCGGGGCCAACGTCCTGACTTTC. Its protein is CASSQDGVAGANVLTF.